This T cell receptor beta chain is from a study of shared clonotypes between healthy human individuals. Study summary: The plates for each donor numbered three CD4 naive, three CD4 memory, two CD8 naive and one CD8 memory. Points from the study as a whole: Few donors restricted represented genetic and exposure-history diversity. Approximately 4.6% of naive CD4 clonotypes were shared across several donors.

Notes on this clone: Antigen specificity is unknown.

Per the original data handling: ImmunoSEQ junction-only sequences lacked quality scores, so their filtering differed. Libraries were prepared by immunoSEQ multiplex PCR; TCRdb keeps only in-frame clonotypes and omits some of them. Clone size and V and J calls were adopted from that table, with D and trimming inferred from the DNA. The sample lists about a million clones, under 80% occurring once. The CDR3 has 15 residues. V was trimmed by 2 bases and J by 8 bases, leaving 18 bases between them. Germline V gives CDR1 SGHDN, CDR2 FVKESK. What was sequenced was memory CD4+ T cells sorted from blood. The subset here: CD45RA-negative fraction. The gene calls are TRBV14 and TRBJ1-2; the D is unclear. The source is a man younger than 35 in good health. The CDR3 sequence: CASSQYLPFGGGYTF. The CDR3 DNA reads as TGTGCCAGCAGCCAATATCTCCCATTTGGAGGCGGCTACACCTTC.